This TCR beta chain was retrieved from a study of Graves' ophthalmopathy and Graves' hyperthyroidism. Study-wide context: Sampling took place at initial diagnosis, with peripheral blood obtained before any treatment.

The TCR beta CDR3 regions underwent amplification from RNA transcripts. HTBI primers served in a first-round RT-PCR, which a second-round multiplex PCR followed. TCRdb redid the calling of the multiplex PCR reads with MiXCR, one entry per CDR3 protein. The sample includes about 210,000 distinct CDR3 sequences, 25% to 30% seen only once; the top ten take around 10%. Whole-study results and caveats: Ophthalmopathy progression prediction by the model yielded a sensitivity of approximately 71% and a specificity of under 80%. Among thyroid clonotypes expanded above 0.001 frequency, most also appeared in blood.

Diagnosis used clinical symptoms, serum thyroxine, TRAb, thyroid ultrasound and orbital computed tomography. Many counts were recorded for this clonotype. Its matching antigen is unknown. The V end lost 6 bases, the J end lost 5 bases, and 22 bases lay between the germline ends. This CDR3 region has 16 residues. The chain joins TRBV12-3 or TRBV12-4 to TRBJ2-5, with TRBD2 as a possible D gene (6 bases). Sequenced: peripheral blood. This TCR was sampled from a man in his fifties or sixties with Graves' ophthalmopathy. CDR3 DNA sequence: TGTGCCAGCAGCCTCCTCCCGTTTAGCGGAAGCGAGACCCAGTACTTC. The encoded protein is CASSLLPFSGSETQYF.